These 13 T cell receptor beta chains were all obtained from the same sample, sequenced in a study of CD8 T cells in ankylosing spondylitis. TCRdb re-analysed the 5' RACE reads in MiXCR, keeping a single row per CDR3 protein. Found here are tens of thousands of distinct CDR3 sequences, under 7.5% of them singletons; the top ten hold under 6%. The material sequenced was synovial fluid, either unsorted or a sorted T cell fraction (not recorded which). The source is a male donor with ankylosing spondylitis.

This clonotype was seen at least ten times. This chain joins TRBV7-2 and TRBJ2-1; 8 bases are a match to TRBD2. Per the germline V gene, CDR1 is SGHTA and CDR2 is FQGNSA. V lost 5 bases, J lost 8 bases, and 11 bases stayed unmatched. The CDR3 sequence is 15 residues long. For the CDR3, the DNA is TGTGCCAGCAGCCCGGGACTAGTGAGTTCTGATGAGCAGTTCTTC. It codes for CASSPGLVSSDEQFF. Full variable domain (outside the CDR3, taken from reference TRBV7-2 and TRBJ2-1): GAGVSQSPSNKVTEKGKDVELRCDPISGHTALYWYRQSLGQGLEFLIYFQGNSAPDKSGLPSDRFSAERTGGSVSTLTIQRTQQEDSAVYLCASSPGLVSSDEQFFGPGTRLTVL.

The table lists this clonotype with many counts. The gene calls are TRBV16 and TRBJ1-5; no firm D call. Germline values: CDR1 KGHSY, CDR2 FQNENV. This CDR3 contains 13 residues. V dropped 1 base and J dropped 9 bases, with 10 bases sitting between them. This CDR3 reads CASSQFLDLPQHF. The CDR3 coding sequence is TGTGCCAGCAGCCAATTCCTCGATCTGCCCCAGCATTTT.

This clonotype was counted at least ten times. This rearrangement joins TRBV3-1 to TRBJ2-1; no clear D. The germline V gene has CDR1 LGHDT and CDR2 YNNKEL (reference sequence). CDR3 length: 14 amino acids. V shed 3 bases and J shed 6 bases, with 12 bases lying between them. CDR3 bases: TGTGCCAGCAGCCAGCTGGATAGGCGCAATGAGCAGTTCTTC. Its protein is CASSQLDRRNEQFF.

This clonotype was picked up many times. This chain uses TRBV28 with TRBJ1-1; D remains ambiguous. V was pared by 7 bases and J by 1 base, with 16 bases between. The CDR3 is 15 residues long. CDR1 and CDR2 from the germline V gene are MDHEN and SYDVKM. The CDR3 here is CASNSPRRPNTEAFF. CDR3 DNA: TGTGCCAGCAACTCTCCTAGGAGACCGAACACTGAAGCTTTCTTT.

The chain couples TRBV6-1 to TRBJ1-4, with 7 bases that match TRBD1. This CDR3 has 15 amino acids. Germline CDR1 and CDR2: MNHNS and SASEGT. Trimming took 2 bases from V and 7 from J; bases not matched to a gene: 7. For the CDR3, the DNA is TGTGCCAGCAGTGAACGGGAGGGGGCAACTGAAAAACTGTTTTTT. Protein: CASSEREGATEKLFF.

The table lists this clonotype with many counts. The chain recombines TRBV20-1 with TRBJ2-5, with TRBD1 matching 9 bases. The CDR3 runs 13 residues. V dropped 6 bases and J dropped 7; count of bases not matched to a gene: 9. Germline V gene sequence: CDR1 DFQATT, CDR2 SNEGSKA (reference sequence). The CDR3 DNA sequence: TGCAGTGCCTCACAGGGGGCCCTGGGGACCCAGTACTTC. This sequence encodes CSASQGALGTQYF.

The chain has TRBV13 and TRBJ1-6, with TRBD1 identical over 9 bases. V was clipped by 8 bases and J by 8 bases; unmatched bases: 7. Germline V gives CDR1 PRHDT, CDR2 FYEKMQ (reference sequence). The CDR3 length is 14 residues. CDR3 DNA sequence: TGTGCCAGCGGCCGGGGACAGGGCGATTCACCCCTCCACTTT. Protein product: CASGRGQGDSPLHF.

This clonotype has ten or more counts. The gene calls are TRBV12-3 or TRBV12-4 and TRBJ2-6; possibly TRBD2 for D (5 bases). Deletions cut 6 bases from V and 0 bases from J, with 9 bases between. The CDR3 covers 15 residues. The CDR3 DNA follows: TGTGCCAGCAGAAACAGCGGCTCTGGGGCCAACGTCCTGACTTTC. Translation gives CASRNSGSGANVLTF.

V usage is TRBV28 and J usage is TRBJ1-1; D perhaps matches TRBD1 (6 bases). The V end lost 6 bases, the J end lost 6 bases, and 23 bases lay between the germline ends. This CDR3 has 16 residues. CDR1 and CDR2 (germline): MDHEN, SYDVKM. The CDR3 bases are TGTGCCAGCAGCCCCGGCGGGGGCCGAGTTTTGGCTGAAGCTTTCTTT. This codes for CASSPGGGRVLAEAFF.

The table lists this clonotype with many counts. V and J are TRBV7-2 and TRBJ2-6; 9 nucleotides match TRBD1. Germline V CDR1 and CDR2: SGHTA, FQGNSA. With V trimmed by 0 bases and J by 0 bases, 9 bases remained unmatched. This CDR3 region has 20 residues. CDR3 coding DNA: TGTGCCAGCAGCTTAGCGATTGTGGGACAGGGTACCTCTGGGGCCAACGTCCTGACTTTC. This sequence encodes CASSLAIVGQGTSGANVLTF.

The V and J genes are TRBV7-3 and TRBJ2-1, with D hard to call. V lost 2 bases to trimming and J lost 2 bases, with 4 bases between them. Germline assignment: CDR1 SGHTA and CDR2 FQGTGA. The CDR3 has 13 residues. The CDR3 region is CASSLGPYNEQFF. CDR3 nucleotides: TGTGCCAGCAGCTTAGGTCCCTACAATGAGCAGTTCTTC.

There are a few counts of this clonotype. The chain is built from TRBV28 and TRBJ2-1; tentative D call: TRBD2 (6 bases). The ends were cut back, 8 bases at V and 0 bases at J, with 11 bases in the middle. From germline, CDR1 is MDHEN and CDR2 SYDVKM. The CDR3 has 14 residues. This CDR3 reads CASLRENSYNEQFF. The CDR3 DNA sequence: TGTGCCAGCCTCCGGGAGAACTCCTACAATGAGCAGTTCTTC.

This clonotype has a handful of counts. The genes are TRBV12-3 or TRBV12-4 and TRBJ2-3; 10 nucleotides line up with TRBD2. V lost 4 bases, J lost 4 bases, and 5 bases stayed unmatched. The length of the CDR3 is 15 residues. CDR3 nucleotides: TGTGCCAGCAGTTCTAGCGGGAGCCGACCAGATACGCAGTATTTT. Residues: CASSSSGSRPDTQYF.